These 9 T cell receptor beta chains were all obtained from the same sample, sequenced in a study of blood T cells in healthy people across ages (dated by TCRdb to between 2014 and 2017). The library was prepared using 5' RACE. TCRdb shows the sequencer as Illumina HiSeq 2500. A second PCR of roughly 6 to 11 cycles was run with a J-beta primer mix and a sample-barcoded 5' primer. The public reads were reanalyzed by TCRdb: fastp trimming at Q25, MiXCR alignment, in-frame beta chains only. Under each unique CDR3 protein, matching rows form one entry showing the most common genes and DNA. The sample data list nearly 1 million distinct CDR3 sequences, and around 54% of these were observed just once. The top ten hold around 21% of the sample. Sequences were obtained from blood. The receptor set was obtained from a woman aged 60 to 75 in good health.

The V and J genes are TRBV28 and TRBJ2-7; perhaps TRBD1 as D (6 bases). The V end was cut by 6 bases, the J end by 7 bases, with 22 bases between. The CDR3 length is 15 residues. Germline CDR1 MDHEN, CDR2 SYDVKM. CDR3 nucleotide sequence: TGTGCCAGCAGGCACAGGGCTAGCTCCTACAATGAGCAGTACTTC. It yields the protein CASRHRASSYNEQYF. Drawing the rest from reference TRBV28 and TRBJ2-7, the complete variable domain is DVKVTQSSRYLVKRTGEKVFLECVQDMDHENMFWYRQDPGLGLRLIYFSYDVKMKEKGDIPEGYSVSREKKERFSLILESASTNQTSMYLCASRHRASSYNEQYFGPGTRLTVT.

In its sample, this clonotype was seen a few times. The rearrangement links TRBV29-1 to TRBJ2-7; 7 bases align to TRBD2. CDR1 and CDR2 from the germline V gene are SQVTM and ANQGSEA. The V segment lost 4 bases and the J segment 2 bases; nucleotides outside the gene matches: 2. This CDR3 spans 12 amino acids. Written as DNA, the CDR3 is TGCAGCGTTGGGGGGGGAACCTACGAGCAGTACTTC. Protein: CSVGGGTYEQYF.

Regarding this clonotype: The junction departs from germline at one end; a sequencing error may be responsible. The rearrangement uses TRBV9 and TRBJ2-7; no clear D gene. The CDR3 has 16 amino acids. The germline CDR1 and CDR2 sequences are SGDLS and YYNGEE. CDR3 sequence: CASGVDLADATYEQYF. The CDR3 DNA reads as TGTGCCAGCGGCGTAGATTTGGCGGATGCGACCTACGAGCAGTACTTC.

This chain links TRBV7-8 with TRBJ2-7; TRBD1 aligns across 7 bases. The germline CDR1 and CDR2 sequences are SGHVS and FQNEAQ. V lost 5 bases and J lost 3; bases outside the gene matches: 4. The CDR3 spans 13 residues. CDR3 bases: TGTGCCAGCAGCGACAGGGAGAGCTACGAGCAGTACTTC. Amino acids: CASSDRESYEQYF.

The rearrangement joins TRBV20-1 to TRBJ2-2; TRBD2 matches at 7 bases. With 1 base clipped from V and 7 bases from J, the junction kept 6 bases outside the gene matches. In germline, CDR1 is DFQATT, CDR2 SNEGSKA (reference sequence). This CDR3 is 14 amino acids long. The DNA of the CDR3 is TGCAGTGCTAGAGGCGGGAGATACGTCGGGGAGCTGTTTTTT. It yields the protein CSARGGRYVGELFF.

The chain uses TRBV2 and TRBJ2-3; the D is unclear. Germline V gene lookup returns CDR1 SNHLY and CDR2 FYNNEI. Trimming took 4 bases from V and 9 from J, leaving 11 bases between them. The CDR3 contains 12 residues. In DNA form, the CDR3 reads TGTGCCAGCAGTGCTCTGGGTTGGACGCAGTATTTT. The encoded protein is CASSALGWTQYF.

The chain's CDR3 is CASSFRTSGPDNEQFF. CDR3 bases: TGTGCCAGCAGCTTTAGAACTAGCGGGCCTGACAATGAGCAGTTCTTC. The chain is built from TRBV7-8 and TRBJ2-1; 9 bases are shared with TRBD2. The CDR3 is 16 amino acids. CDR1 is SGHVS and CDR2 is FQNEAQ in the germline V gene. Germline trimming cut 3 bases from V and 5 bases from J; bases unmatched to any gene: 8.

The genes are TRBV5-6 and TRBJ2-5; 7 bases match TRBD1. The ends lost 5 bases at V and 5 bases at J; junction bases unmatched: 3. Germline CDR1 and CDR2: SGHDT and YYEEEE. The CDR3 has 12 residues. The CDR3 DNA sequence: TGTGCCAGCAGGAAGGGGGCTGAGACCCAGTACTTC. Its protein product is CASRKGAETQYF.

This sequence joins TRBV10-3 and TRBJ2-4; 9 nucleotides match TRBD1. The DNA end lines up better with TRBJ2-7; the J call may be wrong. The germline V gene has CDR1 ENHRY and CDR2 SYGVKD. The CDR3 has 15 amino acids. The CDR3 spells CAISNSGTGRYEQYF. The CDR3 nucleotides read TGTGCCATCAGCAACTCCGGGACAGGGCGCTACGAGCAGTACTTC.